The 24 T cell receptor beta chains below all came from one sample that was sequenced in a study of low-dose radiotherapy and immunotherapy resistance in tumors. Time point: after trial treatment. Treatment of the sample: LDRT plus nivolumab, ipilimumab, low-dose cyclophosphamide and aspirin (RACIN trial). First-strand cDNA used TRAV- and TRBV-specific primers, covering alpha and beta chains. TCR amplification used roughly 18 PCR cycles, a constant-region primer and a V-primer adapter. TCRdb recomputed calls from the reads with MiXCR, one row per CDR3 protein. This table holds under 75,000 distinct CDR3 sequences, about 25% found once. The sequencing here drew on PBMCs, taken after low-dose radiotherapy plus immunotherapy. The receptors here all came from a male donor with prostate cancer.

This clonotype was detected many times. This chain links TRBV20-1 with TRBJ2-2; D remains unclear. Germline assignment: CDR1 DFQATT and CDR2 SNEGSKA (reference sequence). This CDR3 spans 17 amino acids. V shed 0 bases and J shed 3 bases, with 17 bases lying between them. The CDR3: CSARDGNVGVYTGELFF. The CDR3, as DNA: TGCAGTGCTAGAGATGGCAACGTAGGAGTTTACACCGGGGAGCTGTTTTTT.

This clonotype was observed at least ten times. This chain joins TRBV5-1 and TRBJ2-3; 10 bases are a match to TRBD2. From germline, CDR1 is SGHRS and CDR2 YFSETQ. This CDR3 spans 17 amino acids. V lost 2 bases to trimming and J lost 3 bases; unmatched junction nucleotides: 9. CDR3 nucleotide sequence: TGCGCCAGCAGCTTTTGGCTAGCGGGAGTAAGAACAGATACGCAGTATTTT. As protein: CASSFWLAGVRTDTQYF.

Here the CDR3 DNA reads TGTGCCAGCAGACCACGGGACAGGGTATCCGAGCAGTACTTC. Translating gives CASRPRDRVSEQYF. J is TRBJ2-7 and V is TRBV6-6; the match to TRBD1 covers 9 bases. The length of the CDR3 is 14 residues. Germline assignment: CDR1 MNHNY and CDR2 SVGAGI (reference sequence). Germline trimming cut 6 bases from V and 6 bases from J; bases unmatched to any gene: 9.

Comment on this clonotype: Only one base separates this from a far larger clonotype, so it likely reflects a read error. The rearrangement uses TRBV6-6 and TRBJ2-1; D gene ambiguous. The V end was cut by 0 bases, the J end by 10 bases, with 13 bases between. This CDR3 comprises 14 residues. Per the germline V gene, CDR1 is MNHNY and CDR2 is SVGAGI (reference sequence). The CDR3 bases are TGTGCCAGCAGTTACTCTGACTCGGCCCACGAGCAGTTCTTC. Translation gives CASSYSDSAHEQFF.

This clonotype appeared once. The chain uses TRBV6-2 or TRBV6-3 and TRBJ2-5; D is possibly TRBD2 (7 bases). Germline V gene sequence: CDR1 MNHEY, CDR2 SVGEGT. Trimming took 6 bases from V and 1 from J, leaving 15 bases between them. There are 15 residues in the CDR3. The chain's CDR3 is CASRGAGASQETQYF. The CDR3 region has the DNA TGTGCCAGCAGAGGGGCGGGGGCCAGCCAAGAGACCCAGTACTTC.

A word on this clonotype: At one end the junction does not follow the germline gene, possibly because of a read error. The chain is built from TRBV29-1 and TRBJ2-1; D is perhaps TRBD1 or TRBD2 (5 bases each). Germline V gene data show CDR1 as SQVTM and CDR2 as ANQGSEA. The CDR3 consists of 15 residues. The CDR3 loop reads CSVAPGANSYSEQFF. The CDR3 DNA sequence: TGTAGCGTAGCTCCCGGGGCTAACTCCTACAGTGAGCAGTTCTTC.

Details on this clonotype: Since a far larger clone is one base different, this is likely a read error. This chain links TRBV4-1 with TRBJ2-4; 7 bases fit TRBD2. V lost 0 bases to trimming and J lost 13 bases; unmatched junction nucleotides: 15. Per germline, CDR1 MGHRA and CDR2 YSYEKL. The CDR3 has 16 residues. The CDR3 bases are TGCGCCAGCAGCCAAGACCCGGCTAGCGGCGTCAATGAGCAGTACTTC. Translated: CASSQDPASGVNEQYF.

This chain uses TRBV7-9 with TRBJ2-5, with TRBD2 matching over 11 bases. Trimming cost V 5 bases and J 1 base; bases outside gene matches: 12. The CDR3 runs to 18 residues. CDR1 and CDR2 (germline): SEHNR, FQNEAQ (reference sequence). DNA for the CDR3: TGTGCCAGCAGCCCCCGACTAGCGGGACCAGACCGCCAAGAGACCCAGTACTTC. It encodes CASSPRLAGPDRQETQYF.

This rearrangement joins TRBV5-1 to TRBJ2-7, with D possibly matching TRBD1 (5 bases). Germline V gene lookup returns CDR1 SGHRS and CDR2 YFSETQ. This CDR3 has 12 amino acids. The germline V and J ends were trimmed by 7 bases and 5 bases, with 13 bases remaining between them. The CDR3 spells CASRAGFNEQYF. The CDR3 coding sequence is TGCGCCAGCCGGGCAGGGTTTAACGAGCAGTACTTC.

In its sample, this clonotype was seen many times. The V call is TRBV19, the J call TRBJ2-4; 10 bases line up with TRBD1. The CDR3 extends over 17 amino acids. Germline V gives CDR1 LNHDA, CDR2 SQIVND (reference sequence). V trimming: 5 bases; J trimming: 3 bases; junction bases outside the gene matches: 10. CDR3 sequence reads: CASSLPGQGPHKNIQYF. CDR3 bases: TGTGCCAGTAGTTTACCGGGACAGGGGCCACACAAAAACATTCAGTACTTC. Full variable domain (missing parts from reference TRBV19 and TRBJ2-4): DGGITQSPKYLFRKEGQNVTLSCEQNLNHDAMYWYRQDPGQGLRLIYYSQIVNDFQKGDIAEGYSVSREKKESFPLTVTSAQKNPTAFYLCASSLPGQGPHKNIQYFGAGTRLSVL.

This clonotype was seen ten or more times. The gene calls are TRBV5-6 and TRBJ2-1; 8 bases are a match to TRBD2. Germline V CDR1 and CDR2: SGHDT, YYEEEE. J was trimmed by 4 bases and V by 2 bases; bases with no gene match: 2. This CDR3 is 14 amino acids long. The CDR3 DNA sequence: TGTGCCAGCAGCTTCCGCGGGGGGTACAATGAGCAGTTCTTC. Protein sequence: CASSFRGGYNEQFF.

This clonotype came up many times. This chain links TRBV28 with TRBJ2-1, with D possibly TRBD2 on 6 matching bases. V gave up 3 bases and J gave up 2 bases, with 11 bases separating them. The CDR3 contains 15 residues. Per the germline V gene, CDR1 is MDHEN and CDR2 is SYDVKM. CDR3: CASSFIGRPYNEQFF. The CDR3 coding sequence is TGTGCCAGCAGTTTTATCGGGAGACCCTACAATGAGCAGTTCTTC.

This clonotype has a count of ten or more. J is TRBJ2-1 and V is TRBV9; 8 bases align to TRBD2. The CDR3 contains 13 residues. Germline V CDR1 and CDR2: SGDLS, YYNGEE. After removal of 2 bases from V and 9 bases from J, the junction contained 4 bases not matched to a gene. The CDR3 spells CASSVGTRGEQFF. In DNA, the CDR3 is TGTGCCAGCAGCGTTGGGACTAGAGGTGAGCAGTTCTTC.

This clonotype was observed many times. The CDR3 nucleotides are TGTGCCAGCAGTTTGGGGCCGCAGGGGCTCTATACTGAAGCTTTCTTT. It yields the protein CASSLGPQGLYTEAFF. The chain recombines TRBV28 with TRBJ1-1, with TRBD1 as a possible D gene (6 bases). The V gene's germline CDR1 is MDHEN and CDR2 SYDVKM. V gave up 3 bases and J gave up 5 bases, with 19 bases separating them. The CDR3 is made up of 16 amino acids.

J is TRBJ1-3 and V is TRBV30; D is uncertain. This CDR3 has 15 amino acids. Deletions cut 0 bases from V and 0 bases from J, with 9 bases between. In germline, CDR1 is GTSNPN, CDR2 SVGIG (reference sequence). CDR3 DNA sequence: TGTGCCTGGAGTGTACGTCGGAGCTCTGGAAACACCATATATTTT. It yields the protein CAWSVRRSSGNTIYF.

Comments on this clonotype: A single base separates this from a much larger clone, so it may be a read error. The V call is TRBV30, the J call TRBJ2-7, with 9 bases fitting TRBD2. The CDR3 totals 15 residues. V was clipped by 3 bases and J by 7 bases; unmatched bases: 13. Germline CDR1 is GTSNPN and CDR2 is SVGIG (reference sequence). The DNA of the CDR3 is TGTGCCTGGAGGAATTTGGCGGGGGGGCTCAATGAGCAGTACTTC. This gives the protein CAWRNLAGGLNEQYF.

There are many counts of this clonotype. In nucleotides, the CDR3 is TGTGCCAGCAGTTTGACTAGCGGGAGGAGCTCCTACGAGCAGTACTTC. Its protein product is CASSLTSGRSSYEQYF. The chain couples TRBV6-2 or TRBV6-3 to TRBJ2-7, with 13 bases fitting TRBD2. The CDR3 is 16 amino acids. Trimming at V came to 4 bases and at J to 0 bases, leaving 3 bases not matched to a gene. The germline gives CDR1 MNHEY, CDR2 SVGEGT.

A remark on this clonotype: This sequence is one base from a far larger clone and is likely a read error. The J gene is TRBJ2-1, the V gene TRBV6-2 or TRBV6-3; D is uncertain. Germline CDR1 MNHEY, CDR2 SVGEGT. V lost 2 bases and J lost 10, with 12 bases in between. The CDR3 contains 13 residues. CDR3 region: CASSYRDGHEQFF. In nucleotides, the CDR3 is TGTGCCAGCAGTTACCGAGACGGCCACGAGCAGTTCTTC.

This clonotype was seen more than once but under ten times. The chain has TRBV6-2 or TRBV6-3 and TRBJ1-6, with 7 bases aligning to TRBD1. Per the germline V gene, CDR1 is MNHEY and CDR2 is SVGEGT. After removal of 5 bases from V and 10 bases from J, the junction contained 8 bases not matched to a gene. This CDR3 is 14 amino acids long. CDR3 residues: CASSPTGVGSPLHF. CDR3 nucleotide sequence: TGTGCCAGCAGTCCTACAGGGGTAGGCTCACCCCTCCACTTT.

In this sample, this clonotype turned up many times. The rearrangement uses TRBV11-2 and TRBJ1-1; no reliable D call. The germline gives CDR1 SGHAT, CDR2 FQNNGV. CDR3 length: 12 residues. V lost 6 bases and J 5 bases, leaving 10 bases between the germline ends. The CDR3 protein is CASSHGVTEAFF. CDR3 nucleotides: TGTGCCAGCAGTCATGGGGTGACTGAAGCTTTCTTT.

At least ten counts were recorded for this clonotype. The chain uses TRBV20-1 and TRBJ2-3; D perhaps matches TRBD1 (5 bases). Looked up from germline, CDR1 is DFQATT and CDR2 is SNEGSKA (reference sequence). The CDR3 runs 16 residues. V was shortened by 3 bases and J by 0 bases, with 16 bases between the two germline ends. CDR3 amino acids: CSASRGALLSTDTQYF. Written as DNA, the CDR3 is TGCAGTGCTAGTCGTGGGGCCCTACTGAGCACAGATACGCAGTATTTT.

This clonotype was recorded many times. This sequence joins TRBV18 and TRBJ2-1; 9 nucleotides align to TRBD1. V lost 3 bases to trimming and J lost 7 bases; unmatched junction nucleotides: 7. The CDR3 runs 15 residues. Germline lookup yields CDR1 KGHSH and CDR2 LQKENI. The CDR3 reads CASSPNSGQGNEQFF. CDR3 DNA: TGTGCCAGCTCACCTAATTCGGGACAGGGTAATGAGCAGTTCTTC.

This clonotype appeared many times. This sequence joins TRBV3-1 and TRBJ1-3; TRBD1 matches 9 bases. V shed 4 bases and J 4 bases; nucleotides not matched to a gene: 8. Germline V gene lookup returns CDR1 LGHDT and CDR2 YNNKEL (reference sequence). The CDR3 is 16 residues long. In DNA, the CDR3 is TGTGCCAGCAGCCGACGCCCCGGGACAGGGGGAAACACCATATATTTT. Translation gives CASSRRPGTGGNTIYF.

Ten or more counts support this clonotype. This chain joins TRBV12-5 and TRBJ1-1; 9 bases match TRBD1. The CDR3 extends over 15 amino acids. Germline assignment: CDR1 LGHNT and CDR2 FRNRAP. The V gene end was trimmed by 5 bases and the J gene end by 3 bases; junction bases not matched to a gene: 7. This CDR3 is CASGVGTGRDTEAFF. The CDR3 nucleotides are TGTGCTAGTGGTGTGGGGACAGGGCGGGACACTGAAGCTTTCTTT.